This TCR beta chain was sequenced for a study of siplizumab effects on memory and regulatory T cells. The CDR3 length is 11 residues. Study findings and constraints: Neither a naive nor a memory phenotype was assignable to roughly 80-96% of proliferating CD4+ or CD8+ clones. Unstimulated naive T cells seemed to show more diversity than memory cells did, and they also seemed to be among the major contributors to the alloresponse. Siplizumab significantly decreased alloreactive sequences from unstimulated CD4+ memory cells.

The method was immunoSEQ multiplex PCR; TCRdb's version includes in-frame clones alone and lacks a portion of them. The sample yields over 90,000 clones, approximately 90% seen once. Details on this clone: Antigen: not known. The junction departs from germline at one end; a sequencing error may be responsible.

The origin of this receptor is a human donor in good health. The sequenced sample was CD4+ T cells sorted from blood. The chain combines TRBV5-3 with TRBJ2-1; 7 nucleotides align to TRBD1. TRBV5-3 carries the ORF label, with uncertain function. CDR3 sequence (DNA): TGTGCCAGAAGCCCAGACAGGGTATGGATCTTC. It yields the protein CARSPDRVWIF.